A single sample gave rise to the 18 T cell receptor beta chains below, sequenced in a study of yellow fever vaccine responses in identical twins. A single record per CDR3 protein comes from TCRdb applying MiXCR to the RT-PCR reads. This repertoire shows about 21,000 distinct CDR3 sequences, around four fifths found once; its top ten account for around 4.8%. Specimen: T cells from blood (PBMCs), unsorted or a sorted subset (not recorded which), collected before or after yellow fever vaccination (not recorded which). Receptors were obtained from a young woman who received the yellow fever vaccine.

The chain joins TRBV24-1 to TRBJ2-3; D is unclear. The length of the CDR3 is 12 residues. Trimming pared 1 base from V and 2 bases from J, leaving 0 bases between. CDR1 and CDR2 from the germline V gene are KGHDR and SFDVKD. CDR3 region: CATSDFTDTQYF. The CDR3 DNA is TGTGCCACCAGTGATTTCACAGATACGCAGTATTTT.

As DNA, the CDR3 is TGTGCCAGCGAGCCCGTCCACGAGGCAGATACGCAGTATTTT. This translates into CASEPVHEADTQYF. The chain employs TRBV12-3 or TRBV12-4 and TRBJ2-3; no firm D call. V dropped 8 bases and J dropped 4 bases, with 16 bases sitting between them. The CDR3 runs 14 residues.

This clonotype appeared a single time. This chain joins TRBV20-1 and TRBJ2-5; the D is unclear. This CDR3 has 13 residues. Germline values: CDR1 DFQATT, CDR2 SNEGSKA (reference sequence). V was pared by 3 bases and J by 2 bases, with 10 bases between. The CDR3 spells CSASSNRQETQYF. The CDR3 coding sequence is TGCAGTGCTAGCAGCAACAGACAAGAGACCCAGTACTTC.

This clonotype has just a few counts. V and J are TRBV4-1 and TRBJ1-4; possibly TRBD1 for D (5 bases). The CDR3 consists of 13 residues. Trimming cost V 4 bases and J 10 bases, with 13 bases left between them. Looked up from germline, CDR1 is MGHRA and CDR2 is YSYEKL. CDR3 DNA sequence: TGCGCCAGCAGCCCCAGGGCGATGGGAAAACTGTTTTTT. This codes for CASSPRAMGKLFF.

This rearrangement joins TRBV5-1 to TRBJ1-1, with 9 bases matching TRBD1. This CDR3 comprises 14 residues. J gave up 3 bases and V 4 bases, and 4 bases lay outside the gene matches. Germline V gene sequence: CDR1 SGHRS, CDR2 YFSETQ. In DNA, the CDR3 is TGCGCCAGCAGCCTGGGACAGGGTTACACTGAAGCTTTCTTT. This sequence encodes CASSLGQGYTEAFF.

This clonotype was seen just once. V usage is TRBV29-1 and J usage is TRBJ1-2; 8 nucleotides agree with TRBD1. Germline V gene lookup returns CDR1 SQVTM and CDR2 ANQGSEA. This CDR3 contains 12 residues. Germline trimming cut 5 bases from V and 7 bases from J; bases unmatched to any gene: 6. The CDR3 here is CSVLDRASGYTF. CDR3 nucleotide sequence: TGCAGCGTTTTGGACAGGGCGTCTGGCTACACCTTC.

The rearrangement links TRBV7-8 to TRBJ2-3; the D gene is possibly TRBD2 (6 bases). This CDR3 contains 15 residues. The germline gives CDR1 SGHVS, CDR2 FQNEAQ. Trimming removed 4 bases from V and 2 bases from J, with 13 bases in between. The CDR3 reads CASSSLSRDTDTQYF. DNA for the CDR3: TGTGCCAGCAGCTCTCTCTCGCGGGACACAGATACGCAGTATTTT.

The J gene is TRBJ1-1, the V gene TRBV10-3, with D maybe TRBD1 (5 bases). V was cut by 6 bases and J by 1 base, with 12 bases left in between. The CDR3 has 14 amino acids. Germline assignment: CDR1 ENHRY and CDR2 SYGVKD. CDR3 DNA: TGTGCCATCAGGGACTTTACAGGGAACACTGAAGCTTTCTTT. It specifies CAIRDFTGNTEAFF.

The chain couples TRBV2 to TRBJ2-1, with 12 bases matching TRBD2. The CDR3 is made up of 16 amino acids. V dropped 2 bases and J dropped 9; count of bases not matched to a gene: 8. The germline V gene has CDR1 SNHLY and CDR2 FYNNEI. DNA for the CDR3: TGTGCCAGCAGTGAACTAGCGGGGGGGCATCGAAGTGAGCAGTTCTTC. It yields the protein CASSELAGGHRSEQFF.

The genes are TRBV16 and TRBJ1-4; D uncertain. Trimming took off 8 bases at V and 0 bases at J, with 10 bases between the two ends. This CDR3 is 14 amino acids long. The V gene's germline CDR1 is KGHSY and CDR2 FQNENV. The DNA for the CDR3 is TGTGCCAGCGCCAGAGTTGCAACTAATGAAAAACTGTTTTTT. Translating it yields CASARVATNEKLFF.

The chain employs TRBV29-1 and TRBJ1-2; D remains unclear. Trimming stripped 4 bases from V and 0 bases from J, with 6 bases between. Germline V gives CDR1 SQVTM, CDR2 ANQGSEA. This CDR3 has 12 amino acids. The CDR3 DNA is TGCAGCGTTGCCCCTTCTAACTATGGCTACACCTTC. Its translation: CSVAPSNYGYTF.

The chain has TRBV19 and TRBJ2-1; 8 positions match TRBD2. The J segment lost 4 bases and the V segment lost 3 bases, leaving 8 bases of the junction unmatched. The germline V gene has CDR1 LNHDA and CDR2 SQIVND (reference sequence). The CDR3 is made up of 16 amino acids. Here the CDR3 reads CASSISGSGMYNEQFF. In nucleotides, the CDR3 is TGTGCCAGTAGTATTTCGGGTAGCGGGATGTACAATGAGCAGTTCTTC.

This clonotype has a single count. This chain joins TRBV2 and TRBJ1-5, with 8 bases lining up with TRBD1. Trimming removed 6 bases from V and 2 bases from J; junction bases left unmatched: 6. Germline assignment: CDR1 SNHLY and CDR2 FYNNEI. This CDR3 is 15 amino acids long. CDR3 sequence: CASSPTGAGNQPQHF. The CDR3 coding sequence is TGTGCCAGCAGCCCGACAGGGGCGGGCAATCAGCCCCAGCATTTT.

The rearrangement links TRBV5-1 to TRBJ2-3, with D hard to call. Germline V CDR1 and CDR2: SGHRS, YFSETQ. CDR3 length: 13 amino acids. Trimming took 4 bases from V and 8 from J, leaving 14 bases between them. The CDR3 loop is CASSPEARGTQYF. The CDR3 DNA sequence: TGCGCCAGCAGCCCCGAGGCCAGAGGTACGCAGTATTTT.

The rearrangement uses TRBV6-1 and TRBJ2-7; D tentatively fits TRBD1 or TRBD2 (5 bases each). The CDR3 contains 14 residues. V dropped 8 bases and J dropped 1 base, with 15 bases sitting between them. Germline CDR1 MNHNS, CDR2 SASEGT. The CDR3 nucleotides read TGTGCCAGCGGCCTGGGGGATTCTTCCTACGAGCAGTACTTC. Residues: CASGLGDSSYEQYF.

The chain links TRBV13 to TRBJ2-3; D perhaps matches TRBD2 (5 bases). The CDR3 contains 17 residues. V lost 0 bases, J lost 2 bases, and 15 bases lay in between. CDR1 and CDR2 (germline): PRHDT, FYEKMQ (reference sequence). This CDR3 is CASSLGTVSAVTDTQYF. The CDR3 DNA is TGTGCCAGCAGCTTAGGTACGGTTAGCGCAGTCACAGATACGCAGTATTTT. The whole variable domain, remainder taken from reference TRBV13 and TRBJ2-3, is AAGVIQSPRHLIKEKRETATLKCYPIPRHDTVYWYQQGPGQDPQFLISFYEKMQSDKGSIPDRFSAQQFSDYHSELNMSSLELGDSALYFCASSLGTVSAVTDTQYFGPGTRLTVL.

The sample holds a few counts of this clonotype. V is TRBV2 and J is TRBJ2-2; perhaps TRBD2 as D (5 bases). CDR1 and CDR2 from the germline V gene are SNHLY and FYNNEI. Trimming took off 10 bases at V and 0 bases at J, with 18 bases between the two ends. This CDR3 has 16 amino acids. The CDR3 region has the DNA TGTGCCATAAGGCCCGGACTTGTGACGAACACCGGGGAGCTGTTTTTT. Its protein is CAIRPGLVTNTGELFF. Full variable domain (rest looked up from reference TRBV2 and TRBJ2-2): EPEVTQTPSHQVTQMGQEVILRCVPISNHLYFYWYRQILGQKVEFLVSFYNNEISEKSEIFDDQFSVERPDGSNFTLKIRSTKLEDSAMYFCAIRPGLVTNTGELFFGEGSRLTVL.

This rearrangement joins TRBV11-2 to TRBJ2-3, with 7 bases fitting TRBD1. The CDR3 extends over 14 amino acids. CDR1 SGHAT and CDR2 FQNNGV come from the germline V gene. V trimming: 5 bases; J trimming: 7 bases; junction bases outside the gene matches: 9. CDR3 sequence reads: CASSPTRQGNTQYF. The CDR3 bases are TGTGCCAGCAGCCCCACCCGACAGGGCAATACGCAGTATTTT.